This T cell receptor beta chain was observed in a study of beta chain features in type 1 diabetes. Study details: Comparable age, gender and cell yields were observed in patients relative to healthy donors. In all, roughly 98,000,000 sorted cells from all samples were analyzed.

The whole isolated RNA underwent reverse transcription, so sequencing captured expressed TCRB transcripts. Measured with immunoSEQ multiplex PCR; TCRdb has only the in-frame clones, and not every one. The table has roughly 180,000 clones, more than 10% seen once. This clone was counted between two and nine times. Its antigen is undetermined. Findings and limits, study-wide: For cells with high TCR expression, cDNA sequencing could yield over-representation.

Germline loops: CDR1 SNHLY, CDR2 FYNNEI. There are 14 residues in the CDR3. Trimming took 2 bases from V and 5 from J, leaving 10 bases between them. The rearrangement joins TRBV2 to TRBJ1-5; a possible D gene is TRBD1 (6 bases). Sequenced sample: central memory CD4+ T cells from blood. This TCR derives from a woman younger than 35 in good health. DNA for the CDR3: TGTGCCAGCAGTGAATCCGGGGGGCATCAGCCCCAGCATTTT. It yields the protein CASSESGGHQPQHF.